Listed here are 15 T cell receptor beta chains from one sample, sequenced in a study of T cell responses to AZD1222 COVID-19 vaccine. The data were produced by immunoSEQ multiplex PCR, yet TCRdb's version contains in-frame clones alone and is incomplete. The table has roughly 200,000 clones, approximately 94% seen once. The sample here was peripheral blood, taken 28 days after the second dose of the MenACWY control vaccine. The source is an adult who received the MenACWY meningococcal vaccine as a control.

This chain joins TRBV28 and TRBJ2-7, with 10 bases identical to TRBD2. Germline V lookup: CDR1 MDHEN, CDR2 SYDVKM. Trimming removed 5 bases from V and 0 bases from J; junction bases left unmatched: 10. The CDR3 has 17 amino acids. CDR3 nucleotides: TGTGCCAGCAGTCGACTAGCGGGCACGCTACTCTCCTACGAGCAGTACTTC. Residues: CASSRLAGTLLSYEQYF. The variable domain in full, with the rest retrieved from reference TRBV28 and TRBJ2-7, is DVKVTQSSRYLVKRTGEKVFLECVQDMDHENMFWYRQDPGLGLRLIYFSYDVKMKEKGDIPEGYSVSREKKERFSLILESASTNQTSMYLCASSRLAGTLLSYEQYFGPGTRLTVT.

The chain combines TRBV7-9 with TRBJ2-7; 8 bases agree with TRBD1. This CDR3 comprises 16 residues. CDR1 and CDR2 (germline): SEHNR, FQNEAQ (reference sequence). V shed 5 bases and J 2 bases; nucleotides not matched to a gene: 11. In DNA form, the CDR3 reads TGTGCCAGCAGCGTAAGCCGACAGGGGACAACCTACGAGCAGTACTTC. This translates into CASSVSRQGTTYEQYF.

The rearrangement uses TRBV30 and TRBJ2-3; 7 nucleotides match TRBD1. V shed 7 bases and J 5 bases; nucleotides not matched to a gene: 9. Germline V gene sequence: CDR1 GTSNPN, CDR2 SVGIG (reference sequence). The CDR3 has 13 amino acids. The CDR3 is CASGTARVDTQYF. In DNA form, the CDR3 reads TGTGCCTCCGGGACAGCCCGAGTAGATACGCAGTATTTT. Full variable domain (remainder filled in from reference TRBV30 and TRBJ2-3): SQTIHQWPATLVQPVGSPLSLECTVEGTSNPNLYWYRQAAGRGLQLLFYSVGIGQISSEVPQNLSASRPQDRQFILSSKKLLLSDSGFYLCASGTARVDTQYFGPGTRLTVL.

This sequence joins TRBV7-2 and TRBJ2-3; 11 bases agree with TRBD2. V dropped 4 bases and J dropped 6; count of bases not matched to a gene: 6. There are 15 residues in the CDR3. Germline V CDR1 and CDR2: SGHTA, FQGNSA. The CDR3 DNA reads TGTGCCAGCAGCTACACTAGCGGGAGCGCTGATACGCAGTATTTT. Translated, it gives CASSYTSGSADTQYF. The complete variable domain, with remaining parts taken from reference TRBV7-2 and TRBJ2-3, reads GAGVSQSPSNKVTEKGKDVELRCDPISGHTALYWYRQSLGQGLEFLIYFQGNSAPDKSGLPSDRFSAERTGGSVSTLTIQRTQQEDSAVYLCASSYTSGSADTQYFGPGTRLTVL.

A few counts support this clone. V and J are TRBV7-9 and TRBJ2-1; 14 bases are a match to TRBD2. Trimming cost V 4 bases and J 3 bases; bases outside gene matches: 8. The CDR3 runs to 18 residues. Germline V gives CDR1 SEHNR, CDR2 FQNEAQ (reference sequence). The CDR3 sequence: CASSSKTSGRVFYNEQFF. CDR3 coding DNA: TGTGCCAGCAGCTCAAAGACTAGCGGGAGGGTCTTCTACAATGAGCAGTTCTTC.

Comments on this clone: The sample contains more than one DNA sequence encoding this CDR3. The genes are TRBV19 and TRBJ1-2; D gene uncertain. The V end lost 5 bases, the J end lost 4 bases, and 8 bases lay between the germline ends. Germline assignment: CDR1 LNHDA and CDR2 SQIVND (reference sequence). The CDR3 is made up of 12 amino acids. This chain's CDR3 is CASSDSVYGYTF. As DNA, the CDR3 is TGTGCCAGTAGTGACTCGGTCTATGGCTACACCTTC.

The chain uses TRBV24-1 and TRBJ2-2; D is possibly TRBD1 or TRBD2 (5 bases each). V gave up 4 bases and J gave up 2 bases, with 13 bases separating them. CDR3 length: 16 residues. The germline V gene encodes CDR1 KGHDR and CDR2 SFDVKD. The CDR3 DNA is TGTGCCACCAGTGACCCCCCAGGGACCAACACCGGGGAGCTGTTTTTT. It codes for CATSDPPGTNTGELFF.

The V call is TRBV24-1, the J call TRBJ2-7, with D possibly matching TRBD2 (6 bases). From germline, CDR1 is KGHDR and CDR2 SFDVKD. The CDR3 is 12 residues long. Trimming took 9 bases from V and 0 from J, leaving 8 bases between them. CDR3 in DNA: TGTGCCACCTCCGGGAGCTCCTACGAGCAGTACTTC. Its translation is CATSGSSYEQYF.

The chain has TRBV2 and TRBJ1-4; the D is unclear. Germline assignment: CDR1 SNHLY and CDR2 FYNNEI. CDR3 length: 14 residues. Trimming took off 3 bases at V and 9 bases at J, with 14 bases between the two ends. In nucleotides, the CDR3 is TGTGCCAGCAGTGATTATTCACGTGGCCAAAAACTGTTTTTT. As protein: CASSDYSRGQKLFF.

This chain links TRBV30 with TRBJ2-2; D uncertain. V shed 4 bases and J shed 3 bases, with 12 bases lying between them. Germline V gives CDR1 GTSNPN, CDR2 SVGIG (reference sequence). The CDR3 consists of 14 residues. CDR3 amino acids: CAWNHLKYTGELFF. The CDR3 bases are TGTGCCTGGAATCACCTGAAATACACCGGGGAGCTGTTTTTT.

The chain has TRBV11-2 and TRBJ2-7; D is tentatively TRBD1 or TRBD2 (6 bases each). Germline assignment: CDR1 SGHAT and CDR2 FQNNGV. The CDR3 has 13 amino acids. V lost 5 bases to trimming and J lost 7 bases, with 15 bases between them. CDR3 bases: TGTGCCAGCAGCCCTAGGCAGGGGAGGGAGCAGTACTTC. Translating gives CASSPRQGREQYF.

V gene TRBV29-1 combines with J gene TRBJ1-2; D uncertain. Trimming cost V 3 bases and J 8 bases, with 10 bases left between them. CDR1 and CDR2 from the germline V gene are SQVTM and ANQGSEA. The CDR3 sequence is 11 residues long. CDR3 loop: CSVEGSEGYTF. In nucleotides, the CDR3 is TGCAGCGTTGAGGGATCGGAGGGCTACACCTTC.

The chain combines TRBV28 with TRBJ1-1; no reliable D call. The V gene's germline CDR1 is MDHEN and CDR2 SYDVKM. Deletions cut 8 bases from V and 0 bases from J, with 16 bases between. The CDR3 has 15 amino acids. CDR3 region: CASLTGYPMNTEAFF. The CDR3 DNA follows: TGTGCCAGCTTAACGGGTTACCCTATGAACACTGAAGCTTTCTTT.

V gene TRBV27 combines with J gene TRBJ1-2, with D tentatively TRBD1 (6 bases). Germline V gene sequence: CDR1 MNHEY, CDR2 SMNVEV (reference sequence). This CDR3 comprises 13 residues. V shed 3 bases and J shed 3 bases, with 8 bases lying between them. The chain's CDR3 is CASSLAGDYGYTF. The CDR3 DNA is TGTGCCAGCAGTTTGGCAGGGGACTATGGCTACACCTTC.

The rearrangement links TRBV12-3 or TRBV12-4 to TRBJ2-7; 8 bases match TRBD1. Trimming removed 5 bases from V and 2 bases from J; junction bases left unmatched: 2. This CDR3 is built from 13 residues. This CDR3 reads CASSRGQAYEQYF. In DNA, the CDR3 is TGTGCCAGCAGTAGGGGACAGGCCTACGAGCAGTACTTC.